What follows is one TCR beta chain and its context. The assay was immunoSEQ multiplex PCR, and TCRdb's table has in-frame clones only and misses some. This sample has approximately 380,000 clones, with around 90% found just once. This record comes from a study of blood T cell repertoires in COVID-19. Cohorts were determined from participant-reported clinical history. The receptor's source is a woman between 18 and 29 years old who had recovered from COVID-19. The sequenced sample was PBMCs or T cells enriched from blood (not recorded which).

The CDR3 sequence is CATSDFSRGTDTQYF. The CDR3 DNA follows: TGTGCCACCAGTGATTTTTCCAGGGGAACAGATACGCAGTATTTT. The V call is TRBV24-1, the J call TRBJ2-3; the D gene is possibly TRBD1 (6 bases). Germline V gives CDR1 KGHDR, CDR2 SFDVKD. Trimming took off 1 base at V and 3 bases at J, with 10 bases between the two ends. CDR3 size: 15 residues.